This TCR beta chain was obtained from a study of cytomegalovirus exposure and HLA in healthy donors. This PCR relied on a set of 60 Vbeta primers and 13 Jbeta primers. Measured with immunoSEQ multiplex PCR; TCRdb has only the in-frame clones, and not every one. The repertoire holds 110,000 to 150,000 clones, with approximately 68% as singletons. Study outcomes and limitations: Later analysis associated a missense DCLRE1C variant with TCR beta V- and J-gene trimming. HLA-A and HLA-B allele assignments for most subjects were reportedly predicted accurately using TCR beta sequences. Most TCR sequences showed up rarely, but some public TCRs showed up in many donors.

Turning to this clone: Its matching antigen is unknown.

With 4 bases clipped from V and 3 bases from J, the junction kept 13 bases outside the gene matches. This CDR3 is built from 16 residues. Germline V gives CDR1 SGDLS, CDR2 YYNGEE. Material for sequencing was PBMCs. The V call is TRBV9, the J call TRBJ2-7; 7 nucleotides line up with TRBD1. The receptor was derived from a man in his forties or fifties in good health and CMV-seronegative. Here the CDR3 reads CASSQTYRGPIYEQYF. DNA for the CDR3: TGTGCCAGCAGCCAAACGTACAGGGGTCCTATCTACGAGCAGTACTTC.